This is a list of T cell receptor beta chains from one sample in a study of blood T cell repertoires in COVID-19. The assay was immunoSEQ multiplex PCR, and TCRdb's table has in-frame clones only and misses some. The sample lists fewer than 120,000 clones, about three quarters seen once, with approximately 16% in the top ten. Material for sequencing was peripheral blood. These receptors were collected from a woman of 80 years or more with active or convalescent COVID-19. CDR3s include the opening cysteine and the closing phenylalanine or tryptophan. Each record gives: V gene, clone size, J gene, D gene, CDR3 protein, CDR3 DNA. The D gene is left open where the match is weak. Clone size is not always given. Where it is, it says once, few, many or a class for expanded clones.

>TRBV5-1|NA|TRBJ2-3|TRBD2
CASHQTGGPIDTQYF
TGCGCCAGCCATCAGACGGGAGGGCCGATAGATACGCAGTATTTT
>TRBV5-1|NA|TRBJ2-1|TRBD2
CASSGRTSGAYNEQFF
TGCGCCAGCAGCGGGAGGACTAGCGGGGCTTACAATGAGCAGTTCTTC
>TRBV2|NA|TRBJ2-7|NA
CATSGGLVYEQYF
TGTGCCACCTCAGGGGGGCTCGTCTACGAGCAGTACTTC
>TRBV19|NA|TRBJ2-1|NA
CASSIGGGAPYNEQFF
TGTGCCAGTAGTATAGGTGGGGGGGCCCCCTACAATGAGCAGTTCTTC
>TRBV12-3/TRBV12-4|NA|TRBJ1-1|NA
CASTTQVNTEAFF
TGTGCCAGCACCACACAGGTGAACACTGAAGCTTTCTTT
>TRBV19|few|TRBJ1-1|NA
CASRAGRRAWDTEAFF
TGTGCCAGTAGAGCGGGACGGCGGGCTTGGGACACTGAAGCTTTCTTT
>TRBV9|NA|TRBJ2-3|TRBD2
CASSVGGGRPDTQYF
TGTGCCAGCAGCGTAGGGGGCGGGAGGCCAGATACGCAGTATTTT
>TRBV7-9|NA|TRBJ1-1|TRBD1
CASSLDAGGAFF
TGTGCCAGCAGCTTAGATGCAGGGGGGGCTTTCTTT
>TRBV28|NA|TRBJ2-2|TRBD1
CASSSLGDRGHGVAGELFF
TGTGCCAGCAGTTCCCTGGGGGACAGGGGGCATGGAGTCGCCGGGGAGCTGTTTTTT
>TRBV28|NA|TRBJ1-5|TRBD1
CASSPGQGYSNQPQHF
TGTGCCAGCAGCCCGGGACAGGGGTATAGCAATCAGCCCCAGCATTTT
>TRBV12-3/TRBV12-4|few|TRBJ2-7|NA
CASSLTGEDEQYF
TGTGCCAGCAGTTTGACGGGGGAGGACGAGCAGTACTTC
>TRBV7-9|NA|TRBJ1-4|TRBD1
CASSPPFWDRGNEKLFF
TGTGCCAGCAGCCCCCCGTTTTGGGACAGGGGCAATGAAAAACTGTTTTTT
>TRBV9|few|TRBJ1-2|NA
CASSVAAGPRGYTF
TGTGCCAGCAGCGTAGCGGCGGGCCCCCGGGGCTACACCTTC
>TRBV14|NA|TRBJ1-2|NA
CASSQSGIGYTF
TGTGCCAGCAGCCAATCGGGGATTGGCTACACCTTC
>TRBV2|NA|TRBJ2-7|NA
CASTMVDLAYEQYF
TGTGCCAGCACAATGGTTGACTTAGCCTACGAGCAGTACTTC
>TRBV23-1|NA|TRBJ2-2|TRBD2
CASSLRLAGTTGELFF
TGCGCCAGCAGCCTTAGACTAGCGGGTACCACCGGGGAGCTGTTTTTT
>TRBV2|NA|TRBJ1-2|NA
CASSGGHYGYTF
TGTGCCAGCAGCGGGGGGCACTATGGCTACACCTTC
>TRBV5-1|NA|TRBJ1-2|TRBD1
CASQDRGAGNYGYTF
TGCGCCAGCCAGGACAGGGGAGCGGGGAACTATGGCTACACCTTC
>TRBV2|NA|TRBJ1-1|NA
CARNRVEAFF
TGTGCCAGGAACCGGGTGGAAGCTTTCTTT
>TRBV30|NA|TRBJ2-1|TRBD2
CAWSKLAGYYNEQFF
TGTGCCTGGAGCAAACTAGCGGGATACTACAATGAGCAGTTCTTC
>TRBV9|few|TRBJ2-5|TRBD2
CASSVGLAGRAQYF
TGTGCCAGCAGCGTAGGACTAGCGGGAAGGGCCCAGTACTTC
>TRBV4-1|NA|TRBJ2-5|NA
CASSQDVAAGETQYF
TGCGCCAGCAGCCAAGACGTAGCGGCGGGAGAGACCCAGTACTTC
>TRBV6-1|once|TRBJ1-2|NA
CASSARAGDVGGYTF
TGTGCCAGCAGTGCCAGAGCCGGGGATGTTGGTGGCTACACCTTC
>TRBV5-1|once|TRBJ2-1|TRBD2
CASSQGLAEYNEQFF
TGCGCCAGCAGCCAGGGACTAGCCGAATACAATGAGCAGTTCTTC
>TRBV6-5|NA|TRBJ2-1|NA
CASRKLGPYNEQFF
TGTGCCAGCAGAAAACTAGGGCCCTACAATGAGCAGTTCTTC
>TRBV6-5|few|TRBJ2-2|TRBD2
CASTLGGGTGELFF
TGTGCCAGTACCCTTGGCGGGGGGACCGGGGAGCTGTTTTTT
>TRBV28|NA|TRBJ1-5|TRBD1
CASSPYSNRGFYSNQPQHF
TGTGCCAGCAGCCCCTATTCTAACAGGGGATTTTATAGCAATCAGCCCCAGCATTTT
>TRBV5-1|NA|TRBJ2-1|TRBD2
CASSLAPAGGFNEQFF
TGCGCCAGCAGCTTGGCCCCAGCGGGAGGTTTCAATGAGCAGTTCTTC
>TRBV19|few|TRBJ2-7|TRBD2
CASSRGGASGRLPGSSYEQYF
TGTGCCAGTAGTCGAGGAGGGGCTAGCGGGAGGTTACCGGGAAGCTCCTACGAGCAGTACTTC
>TRBV9|NA|TRBJ1-2|TRBD1
CASSARTGDYGYTF
TGTGCCAGCAGCGCCAGGACAGGAGACTATGGCTACACCTTC
>TRBV30|NA|TRBJ2-7|NA
CAWSVSYYEQYF
TGTGCCTGGAGTGTTAGTTACTACGAGCAGTACTTC
>TRBV30|NA|TRBJ2-2|TRBD2
CAWVRRVAGRLSTGELFF
TGTGCCTGGGTAAGGAGGGTAGCGGGACGCCTGAGCACCGGGGAGCTGTTTTTT
>TRBV5-1|NA|TRBJ2-1|TRBD2
CASSLLAASSYNEQFF
TGCGCCAGCAGCTTACTAGCGGCGAGCTCCTACAATGAGCAGTTCTTC
>TRBV19|few|TRBJ2-2|TRBD1
CASSLGTVNTGELFF
TGTGCCAGTAGTTTGGGGACAGTCAACACCGGGGAGCTGTTTTTT
>TRBV2|few|TRBJ2-5|NA
CASSRLQDRLKAQYF
TGTGCCAGCAGTCGCCTCCAGGATAGGCTTAAGGCCCAGTACTTC
>TRBV25-1|NA|TRBJ1-3|NA
CASSRDSSGNTIYF
TGTGCCAGCAGTAGAGACAGCTCTGGAAACACCATATATTTT
>TRBV3-1/TRBV3-2|NA|TRBJ2-2|NA
CASSQGISANTGELFF
TGTGCCAGCAGCCAAGGTATTAGCGCAAACACCGGGGAGCTGTTTTTT
>TRBV19|once|TRBJ2-1|NA
CASSIGTTSSSYNEQFF
TGTGCCAGTAGTATTGGGACAACCTCCAGCTCCTACAATGAGCAGTTCTTC
>TRBV11-2|NA|TRBJ1-1|TRBD1
CASRHIRRGRNTEAFF
TGTGCCAGCAGACACATAAGAAGGGGGCGAAACACTGAAGCTTTCTTT
>TRBV9|NA|TRBJ2-3|NA
CASSGAGLDTQYF
TGTGCCAGCAGCGGGGCGGGATTAGATACGCAGTATTTT
>TRBV29-1|NA|TRBJ2-4|NA
CSASGHFGKNIQYF
TGCAGCGCATCGGGACACTTCGGCAAAAACATTCAGTACTTC
>TRBV30|NA|TRBJ2-7|NA
CAWRKGKTDPSYEQYF
TGTGCCTGGCGCAAGGGGAAAACCGACCCTTCCTACGAGCAGTACTTC
>TRBV18|NA|TRBJ2-7|NA
CASSLDNSYEQYF
TGTGCCAGCTCACTCGACAATTCCTACGAGCAGTACTTC
>TRBV5-8|NA|TRBJ2-3|TRBD2
CASSLRLAGADTQYF
TGTGCCAGCAGCTTGCGCCTAGCGGGAGCAGATACGCAGTATTTT
>TRBV19|NA|TRBJ1-2|TRBD1
CASTRDSNVNYGYTF
TGTGCCAGTACTAGGGACAGCAACGTTAACTATGGCTACACCTTC